The 32 T cell receptor beta chains listed next were all sequenced from one sample in a study of T-cell memory formation after mild COVID-19. TCRdb ran MiXCR on the 5' RACE reads and lists one entry per CDR3 protein. The table shows about 350,000 distinct CDR3 sequences, with 20% to 25% occurring only once. The sample comprised PBMCs or a T cell subset sorted from them (not recorded which). The source of these receptors is a man younger than 35 who had mild COVID-19 (a few samples of this study predate the infection). Cell type and time point are not known.

The V gene is TRBV4-2, the J gene TRBJ2-5; D not certain. V lost 0 bases to trimming and J lost 1 base, with 12 bases between them. Germline values: CDR1 LGHNA, CDR2 YNFKEQ. The CDR3 sequence is 16 residues long. The CDR3 DNA sequence: TGTGCCAGCAGCCAAGATGAAGGATGGGGCCAAGAGACCCAGTACTTC. Translation: CASSQDEGWGQETQYF.

This clonotype has just a few counts. In DNA form, the CDR3 reads TGTGCCAGCTCACTTGCTCTGTATTGGACAGGGAATTATGGCTACACCTTC. As protein: CASSLALYWTGNYGYTF. V and J are TRBV18 and TRBJ1-2; 8 bases align to TRBD1. J lost 5 bases, V lost 4 bases, and 15 bases had no gene match. Germline CDR1 KGHSH, CDR2 LQKENI. CDR3 length: 17 amino acids.

The chain employs TRBV9 and TRBJ2-1; possible D gene TRBD2, 7 bases. V lost 4 bases, J lost 5 bases, and 19 bases lay in between. The CDR3 sequence is 16 residues long. Germline-derived CDR1 and CDR2 are SGDLS and YYNGEE. In DNA form, the CDR3 reads TGTGCCAGCAGCCCCTGGTTAGGCGGGGGCCACAATGAGCAGTTCTTC. Its protein product is CASSPWLGGGHNEQFF.

Concerning this clonotype: A junction end diverges from the germline sequence, so it may reflect a read error. DNA of the CDR3: TGTGCTAGCAGCTTAGGGGGCTCCAGAGGTCTGTCTGGGGCCAACGTCCTGACTTTC. It is translated as CASSLGGSRGLSGANVLTF. The chain joins TRBV7-7 to TRBJ2-6; 7 nucleotides agree with TRBD1. CDR1 and CDR2 (germline): SSHAT, FNYEAQ (reference sequence). The CDR3 is made up of 19 amino acids.

This clonotype was observed a handful of times. The chain carries TRBV7-2 and TRBJ2-1; 13 nucleotides match TRBD2. CDR1 and CDR2 (germline): SGHTA, FQGNSA. V trimming: 6 bases; J trimming: 8 bases; junction bases outside the gene matches: 4. The CDR3 contains 14 residues. CDR3 residues: CASRWTSGGDEQFF. The CDR3 region has the DNA TGTGCCAGCAGATGGACTAGCGGGGGAGATGAGCAGTTCTTC. Variable domain in full (rest from reference TRBV7-2 and TRBJ2-1): GAGVSQSPSNKVTEKGKDVELRCDPISGHTALYWYRQSLGQGLEFLIYFQGNSAPDKSGLPSDRFSAERTGGSVSTLTIQRTQQEDSAVYLCASRWTSGGDEQFFGPGTRLTVL.

This clonotype appeared a single time. The V call is TRBV7-2, the J call TRBJ1-4; the match to TRBD1 covers 9 bases. Germline V gene lookup returns CDR1 SGHTA and CDR2 FQGNSA. The CDR3 contains 15 residues. After removal of 7 bases from V and 9 bases from J, the junction contained 12 bases not matched to a gene. The CDR3 protein is CASTTTGTGWKKLFF. As DNA, the CDR3 is TGTGCCAGCACCACAACCGGGACAGGGTGGAAAAAACTGTTTTTT. The complete variable domain, with remaining parts taken from reference TRBV7-2 and TRBJ1-4, reads GAGVSQSPSNKVTEKGKDVELRCDPISGHTALYWYRQSLGQGLEFLIYFQGNSAPDKSGLPSDRFSAERTGGSVSTLTIQRTQQEDSAVYLCASTTTGTGWKKLFFGSGTQLSVL.

The rearrangement joins TRBV18 to TRBJ1-1, with 8 bases lining up with TRBD1. The CDR3 covers 17 residues. The ends lost 0 bases at V and 1 base at J; junction bases unmatched: 7. CDR1 is KGHSH and CDR2 is LQKENI in the germline V gene. The CDR3 spells CASSPPPRDRRNTEAFF. The CDR3, as DNA: TGTGCCAGCTCACCACCGCCTAGGGACAGGAGGAACACTGAAGCTTTCTTT.

This clonotype was observed a handful of times. This chain uses TRBV2 with TRBJ1-2; D ambiguous. This CDR3 has 14 residues. V was trimmed by 1 base and J by 2 bases, leaving 8 bases between them. Per germline, CDR1 SNHLY and CDR2 FYNNEI. In DNA form, the CDR3 reads TGTGCCAGCAGTGAAGTTGCACAGAACTATGGCTACACCTTC. Translating gives CASSEVAQNYGYTF.

The V gene is TRBV9, the J gene TRBJ2-3; 7 positions agree with TRBD2. In germline, CDR1 is SGDLS, CDR2 YYNGEE. With V trimmed by 4 bases and J by 2 bases, 7 bases remained unmatched. The CDR3 spans 15 residues. Here the CDR3 DNA reads TGTGCCAGCAGCCCTAGCGGACTGGTCACAGATACGCAGTATTTT. Its translation is CASSPSGLVTDTQYF.

As for this clonotype: A much larger clone is a single base away; this may be a read error. The genes are TRBV4-3 and TRBJ2-2; the D is unclear. The CDR3 loop spans 16 amino acids. Germline V gene data show CDR1 as LGHNA and CDR2 as YSLEER. This CDR3 is CAISQEGVGGAGELFF. The CDR3 DNA reads as TGCGCCATCAGCCAAGAAGGCGTCGGTGGGGCCGGGGAGCTGTTTTTT.

The rearrangement uses TRBV4-3 and TRBJ2-3, with no clear D. The CDR3 spans 16 residues. The V and J ends lost 0 bases and 2 bases respectively, with 12 bases between them. Germline CDR1 is LGHNA and CDR2 is YSLEER. The CDR3 bases are TGCGCCAGCAGCCAAGATCGGTGGACGGACACAGATACGCAGTATTTT. This gives the protein CASSQDRWTDTDTQYF.

This chain links TRBV7-9 with TRBJ1-2, with TRBD1 as a possible D gene (5 bases). CDR3 length: 14 residues. Deletions cut 5 bases from V and 3 bases from J, with 13 bases between. CDR1 is SEHNR, CDR2 FQNEAQ, per germline (reference sequence). Here the CDR3 DNA reads TGTGCCAGCAGCGCCCGCAGGGTTGACTATGGCTACACCTTC. Protein: CASSARRVDYGYTF.

V usage is TRBV7-8 and J usage is TRBJ2-1; D is possibly TRBD2 (5 bases). The germline gives CDR1 SGHVS, CDR2 FQNEAQ. Trimming removed 6 bases from V and 0 bases from J, with 18 bases in between. The CDR3 totals 17 residues. The CDR3 is CASRFDLSGSSYNEQFF. The CDR3 DNA reads TGTGCCAGCAGATTTGACCTGTCGGGGAGCTCCTACAATGAGCAGTTCTTC.

The gene calls are TRBV6-5 and TRBJ2-3; perhaps TRBD2 as D (7 bases). The germline CDR1 and CDR2 sequences are MNHEY and SVGAGI. The CDR3 is 16 amino acids. Trimming removed 5 bases at V and 2 bases at J, with 17 bases between. This chain's CDR3 is CASSRAGGRVTDTQYF. Written as DNA, the CDR3 is TGTGCCAGCAGTCGAGCCGGGGGGCGGGTCACAGATACGCAGTATTTT.

Only a few counts were recorded for this clonotype. The chain links TRBV12-3 or TRBV12-4 to TRBJ2-3; D is uncertain. With 5 bases removed from V and 0 bases from J, the gap between germline ends came to 12 bases. The CDR3 has 15 residues. CDR3 sequence (DNA): TGTGCCAGCAGTCCTTATAGAGTCAGCACAGATACGCAGTATTTT. Translating it yields CASSPYRVSTDTQYF.

The chain couples TRBV6-5 to TRBJ2-7; 8 nucleotides match TRBD2. There are 17 residues in the CDR3. In germline, CDR1 is MNHEY, CDR2 SVGAGI. Trimming at V came to 2 bases and at J to 5 bases, leaving 14 bases not matched to a gene. CDR3 sequence (DNA): TGTGCCAGCAGTTACGACTCAGCCGGGACTAGGGGAAACGAGCAGTACTTC. As protein: CASSYDSAGTRGNEQYF.

This clonotype has a handful of counts. The gene calls are TRBV6-1 and TRBJ2-1, with 11 nucleotides matching TRBD2. Germline CDR1 reads MNHNS; CDR2 reads SASEGT. This CDR3 region has 15 residues. V lost 1 base to trimming and J lost 4 bases; unmatched junction nucleotides: 0. As DNA, the CDR3 is TGTGCCAGCAGTGAAGGACTAGCGGGGTACAATGAGCAGTTCTTC. Its protein product is CASSEGLAGYNEQFF.

This clonotype was seen more than once but under ten times. The chain couples TRBV5-1 to TRBJ2-3; D may match TRBD1 or TRBD2 (6 bases each). Looked up from germline, CDR1 is SGHRS and CDR2 is YFSETQ. The CDR3 runs to 14 residues. V lost 7 bases and J 2 bases, leaving 14 bases between the germline ends. The CDR3 protein is CASGLWGATDTQYF. Here the CDR3 DNA reads TGCGCCAGCGGATTATGGGGGGCCACAGATACGCAGTATTTT.

The rearrangement joins TRBV7-2 to TRBJ1-1; no clear D. Germline CDR1 SGHTA, CDR2 FQGNSA. This CDR3 comprises 15 residues. Trimming left V 3 bases short and J 1 base short, with 12 bases between. The CDR3 protein is CASSFQDVRNTEAFF. In nucleotides, the CDR3 is TGTGCCAGCAGCTTTCAAGACGTGAGGAACACTGAAGCTTTCTTT. Together with reference TRBV7-2 and TRBJ1-1, the CDR3 gives the full variable domain: GAGVSQSPSNKVTEKGKDVELRCDPISGHTALYWYRQSLGQGLEFLIYFQGNSAPDKSGLPSDRFSAERTGGSVSTLTIQRTQQEDSAVYLCASSFQDVRNTEAFFGQGTRLTVV.

This chain links TRBV12-3 or TRBV12-4 with TRBJ2-1, with 14 nucleotides matching TRBD2. The CDR3 is made up of 14 amino acids. The ends lost 4 bases at V and 9 bases at J; junction bases unmatched: 2. CDR3 DNA: TGTGCCAGCAGTTGGACTAGCGGGGGGATTGAGCAGTTCTTC. It is translated as CASSWTSGGIEQFF.

This rearrangement joins TRBV3-1 to TRBJ2-1; 7 nucleotides line up with TRBD2. The length of the CDR3 is 17 residues. Germline V gene sequence: CDR1 LGHDT, CDR2 YNNKEL (reference sequence). The ends lost 0 bases at V and 0 bases at J; junction bases unmatched: 5. CDR3 loop: CASSQDSGGSSYNEQFF. The CDR3 DNA follows: TGTGCCAGCAGCCAAGATAGTGGCGGGAGCTCCTACAATGAGCAGTTCTTC.

This chain connects TRBV2 to TRBJ2-5; tentatively, D is TRBD1 or TRBD2 (5 bases each). The CDR3 sequence is 14 residues long. CDR1 SNHLY and CDR2 FYNNEI come from the germline V gene. V lost 11 bases, J lost 2 bases, and 18 bases lay in between. CDR3 sequence (DNA): TGTGCCGAGAGAGGGTGGGGCGGGCAAGAGACCCAGTACTTC. Translated: CAERGWGGQETQYF.

This clonotype was observed many times. The V call is TRBV2, the J call TRBJ2-3, with a tentative D call TRBD1 (5 bases). The length of the CDR3 is 12 residues. Germline V lookup: CDR1 SNHLY, CDR2 FYNNEI. V lost 7 bases and J 3 bases, leaving 8 bases between the germline ends. CDR3 in DNA: TGTGCCAGCAACCGACAGACAGATACGCAGTATTTT. This encodes CASNRQTDTQYF.

This chain joins TRBV11-2 and TRBJ1-1, with D unclear. The germline gives CDR1 SGHAT, CDR2 FQNNGV. The CDR3 loop spans 14 amino acids. V lost 6 bases, J lost 1 base, and 12 bases lay in between. The DNA of the CDR3 is TGTGCCAGCAGTCACCCGGGGTGGAACACTGAAGCTTTCTTT. This codes for CASSHPGWNTEAFF.

The chain carries TRBV3-1 and TRBJ2-7; D possibly corresponds to TRBD2 (5 bases). CDR3 length: 14 residues. The ends were cut back, 3 bases at V and 2 bases at J, with 11 bases in the middle. Germline assignment: CDR1 LGHDT and CDR2 YNNKEL (reference sequence). The CDR3 DNA follows: TGTGCCAGCAGCCAGGGGAGTGGACCCTACGAGCAGTACGTC. It specifies CASSQGSGPYEQYV.

This clonotype showed up just a few times. The rearrangement joins TRBV9 to TRBJ1-6; maybe TRBD1 (6 bases). Germline CDR1 and CDR2: SGDLS and YYNGEE. The CDR3 runs 15 residues. Between the trimmed V and J ends, which lost 4 bases and 6 bases, there was a span of 14 bases. CDR3 amino acids: CASSPRDRLNSPLHF. CDR3 in DNA: TGTGCCAGCAGCCCTCGAGACAGGCTTAATTCACCCCTCCACTTT.

The CDR3: CASMVGGTSNSPLHF. The CDR3 DNA sequence: TGTGCCAGTATGGTTGGGGGGACTAGCAATTCACCCCTCCACTTT. The chain uses TRBV27 and TRBJ1-6; tentative D call: TRBD1 (5 bases). Trimming cost V 9 bases and J 7 bases, with 19 bases left between them. The germline CDR1 and CDR2 sequences are MNHEY and SMNVEV (reference sequence). The CDR3 contains 15 residues.

This sequence joins TRBV30 and TRBJ2-7; TRBD1 is a possible D gene (5 bases). V gave up 4 bases and J gave up 3 bases, with 10 bases separating them. The CDR3 extends over 12 amino acids. Germline values: CDR1 GTSNPN, CDR2 SVGIG (reference sequence). The CDR3 spells CAWTSDSYEQYF. In DNA form, the CDR3 reads TGTGCCTGGACTTCTGACAGCTACGAGCAGTACTTC. Using reference TRBV30 and TRBJ2-7 for the parts outside the CDR3, the full variable domain is SQTIHQWPATLVQPVGSPLSLECTVEGTSNPNLYWYRQAAGRGLQLLFYSVGIGQISSEVPQNLSASRPQDRQFILSSKKLLLSDSGFYLCAWTSDSYEQYFGPGTRLTVT.

This clonotype was counted between two and nine times. The genes are TRBV12-3 or TRBV12-4 and TRBJ2-5, with D uncertain. The ends were cut back, 6 bases at V and 6 bases at J, with 20 bases in the middle. This CDR3 region has 15 residues. CDR3 protein: CASRPNEHPSQTQYF. Written as DNA, the CDR3 is TGTGCCAGCAGGCCAAACGAGCACCCCAGCCAGACCCAGTACTTC.

The rearrangement uses TRBV12-3 or TRBV12-4 and TRBJ2-5, with 9 positions matching TRBD2. V dropped 3 bases and J dropped 3; count of bases not matched to a gene: 8. The CDR3 is 16 residues long. The DNA for the CDR3 is TGTGCCAGCAGTTTCCCCCCGCTAGCGGGAAAAGAGACCCAGTACTTC. Its translation: CASSFPPLAGKETQYF.

V and J are TRBV4-1 and TRBJ2-7; maybe TRBD2 (5 bases). Germline CDR1 and CDR2: MGHRA and YSYEKL. V lost 8 bases and J 3 bases, leaving 14 bases between the germline ends. The CDR3 runs 13 residues. CDR3 in amino acids: CASAQWELYEQYF. The CDR3 DNA follows: TGCGCCAGCGCACAGTGGGAGCTCTACGAGCAGTACTTC.

The chain links TRBV20-1 to TRBJ1-2; a possible D gene is TRBD1 (6 bases). The germline V gene has CDR1 DFQATT and CDR2 SNEGSKA (reference sequence). The CDR3 is 17 residues long. Trimming shortened V by 0 bases and J by 2 bases, and 19 bases separated the two germline ends. CDR3 protein: CSARDKRTATNNYGYTF. CDR3 DNA: TGCAGTGCTAGAGATAAGAGGACAGCCACTAACAACTATGGCTACACCTTC.